The next 9 T cell receptor beta chains were all read from a single sample in a study of immune evolution from preneoplasia to lung adenocarcinoma. Libraries were prepared by immunoSEQ multiplex PCR; TCRdb keeps only in-frame clonotypes and omits some of them. This sample has some 15,000 clones; approximately 86% occur once, and the top ten carry around 2.6%. The sequenced sample consisted of FFPE invasive lung adenocarcinoma tissue. These receptors all come from a person aged 70 to 79 with invasive lung adenocarcinoma.

The CDR3: CASSLTGIEAFF. The CDR3 coding sequence is TGTGCCAGCAGCTTAACCGGTATTGAAGCTTTCTTT. J is TRBJ1-1 and V is TRBV11-2; D gene unclear. Trimming left V 2 bases short and J 7 bases short, with 8 bases between. Germline V gives CDR1 SGHAT, CDR2 FQNNGV. The CDR3 length is 12 residues.

The rearrangement links TRBV28 to TRBJ1-1, with D possibly being TRBD1 (6 bases). The CDR3 is 14 amino acids. CDR1 and CDR2 from the germline V gene are MDHEN and SYDVKM. The V end was cut by 4 bases, the J end by 5 bases, with 14 bases between. The CDR3 spells CASSSQGRPTEAFF. The CDR3 DNA follows: TGTGCCAGCAGTTCCCAGGGGCGGCCGACTGAAGCTTTCTTT.

The CDR3 DNA sequence: TGTGCCAGCCATAAACCCAGAGGCAATCAGCCCCAGCATTTT. Its protein is CASHKPRGNQPQHF. This chain links TRBV28 with TRBJ1-5; D is undetermined. Trimming shortened V by 8 bases and J by 2 bases, and 13 bases separated the two germline ends. The CDR3 totals 14 residues. Germline V gives CDR1 MDHEN, CDR2 SYDVKM.

This sequence joins TRBV9 and TRBJ2-1; D could derive from TRBD1 or TRBD2 (6 bases each). Trimming stripped 1 base from V and 4 bases from J, with 15 bases between. The length of the CDR3 is 16 residues. Germline CDR1 is SGDLS and CDR2 is YYNGEE. The CDR3 bases are TGTGCCAGCAGCGTAACAGGGAGGCAACCATACAATGAGCAGTTCTTC. Protein sequence: CASSVTGRQPYNEQFF.

This sequence joins TRBV6-1 and TRBJ2-2; 9 positions match TRBD2. Germline lookup yields CDR1 MNHNS and CDR2 SASEGT. The CDR3 loop spans 15 amino acids. With V trimmed by 4 bases and J by 2 bases, 2 bases remained unmatched. CDR3 loop: CASSAGLANTGELFF. For the CDR3, the DNA is TGTGCCAGCAGTGCGGGACTAGCAAACACCGGGGAGCTGTTTTTT.

This clone has only a few counts. The chain joins TRBV28 to TRBJ1-1; no definite D call. CDR1 MDHEN and CDR2 SYDVKM come from the germline V gene. CDR3 size: 15 residues. The germline V and J ends were trimmed by 3 bases and 1 base, with 12 bases remaining between them. The CDR3 bases are TGTGCCAGCAGTTTTTTCGGGGTCGCGAACACTGAAGCTTTCTTT. Translated: CASSFFGVANTEAFF.

This chain uses TRBV30 with TRBJ1-1; the D gene is possibly TRBD1 (6 bases). Germline lookup yields CDR1 GTSNPN and CDR2 SVGIG (reference sequence). The CDR3 sequence is 13 residues long. Trimming left V 3 bases short and J 2 bases short, with 10 bases between. The CDR3 bases are TGTGCCTGGAGCGGACAGCACAACACTGAAGCTTTCTTT. Translation gives CAWSGQHNTEAFF.

CDR3 sequence reads: CSAETGQTQYF. DNA of the CDR3: TGCAGTGCAGAGACAGGGCAAACGCAGTATTTT. The V call is TRBV20-1, the J call TRBJ2-3, with 7 bases lining up with TRBD1. Germline assignment: CDR1 DFQATT and CDR2 SNEGSKA (reference sequence). V gave up 6 bases and J gave up 9 bases; unmatched junction bases: 6. There are 11 residues in the CDR3.

The V gene is TRBV6-5, the J gene TRBJ2-7; D ambiguous. Trimming removed 8 bases from V and 0 bases from J, with 11 bases in between. CDR3 length: 13 amino acids. Germline loops: CDR1 MNHEY, CDR2 SVGAGI. CDR3: CASRRVSSYEQYF. CDR3 nucleotide sequence: TGTGCCAGCCGTCGGGTTAGCTCCTACGAGCAGTACTTC.